This record looks at one T cell receptor beta chain sequence and its context. Its matching antigen is unknown. This entry is derived from a study of cytomegalovirus exposure and HLA in healthy donors. Whole-study results and caveats: Most of the TCR beta V segments (in an earlier analysis) were productive either about 87% or about 30% of the time.

Primers for the PCR totalled 60 Vbeta and 13 Jbeta. The table came from immunoSEQ multiplex PCR; TCRdb's copy has only in-frame clones and leaves some out. The data contain about 160,000 clones, 70% to 80% of them singletons. This CDR3 has 15 amino acids. Looked up from germline, CDR1 is SNHLY and CDR2 is FYNNEI. The ends were cut back, 4 bases at V and 0 bases at J, with 10 bases in the middle. The genes are TRBV2 and TRBJ2-4, with D tentatively TRBD1 (5 bases). The receptor was isolated from a man aged 30 to 39 in good health and CMV-seronegative. Sample: PBMCs. The CDR3 DNA sequence: TGTGCCAGCAGTGGGCAGACAGTAGCCAAAAACATTCAGTACTTC. Residues: CASSGQTVAKNIQYF.